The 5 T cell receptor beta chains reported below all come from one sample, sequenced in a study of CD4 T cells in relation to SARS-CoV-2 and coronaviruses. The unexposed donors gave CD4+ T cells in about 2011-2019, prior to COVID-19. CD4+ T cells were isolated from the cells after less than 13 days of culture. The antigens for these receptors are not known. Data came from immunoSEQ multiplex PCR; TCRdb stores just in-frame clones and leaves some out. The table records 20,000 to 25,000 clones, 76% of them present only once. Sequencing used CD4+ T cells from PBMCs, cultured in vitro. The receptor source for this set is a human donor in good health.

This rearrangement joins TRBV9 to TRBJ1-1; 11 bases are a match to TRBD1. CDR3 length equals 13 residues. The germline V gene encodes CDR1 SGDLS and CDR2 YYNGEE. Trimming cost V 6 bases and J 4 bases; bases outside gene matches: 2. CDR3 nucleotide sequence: TGTGCCAGCAAAGGACAGGGGGCCACTGAAGCTTTCTTT. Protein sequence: CASKGQGATEAFF.

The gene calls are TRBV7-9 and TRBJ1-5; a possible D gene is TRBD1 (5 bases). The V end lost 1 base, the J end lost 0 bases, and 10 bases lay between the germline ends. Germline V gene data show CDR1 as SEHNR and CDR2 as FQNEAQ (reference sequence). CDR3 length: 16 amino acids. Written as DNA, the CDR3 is TGTGCCAGCAGCTTAGGGGGACGCTATAGCAATCAGCCCCAGCATTTT. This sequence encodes CASSLGGRYSNQPQHF. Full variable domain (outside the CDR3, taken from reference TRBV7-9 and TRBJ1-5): DTGVSQNPRHKITKRGQNVTFRCDPISEHNRLYWYRQTLGQGPEFLTYFQNEAQLEKSRLLSDRFSAERPKGSFSTLEIQRTEQGDSAMYLCASSLGGRYSNQPQHFGDGTRLSIL.

The DNA of the CDR3 is TGTGCCAGCAGCTCGGGACATTCGAACACTGAAGCTTTCTTT. Amino acids: CASSSGHSNTEAFF. The chain combines TRBV7-3 with TRBJ1-1; possible D gene TRBD1, 6 bases. With 4 bases removed from V and 1 base from J, the gap between germline ends came to 10 bases. CDR1 is SGHTA and CDR2 is FQGTGA in the germline V gene. The CDR3 totals 14 residues.

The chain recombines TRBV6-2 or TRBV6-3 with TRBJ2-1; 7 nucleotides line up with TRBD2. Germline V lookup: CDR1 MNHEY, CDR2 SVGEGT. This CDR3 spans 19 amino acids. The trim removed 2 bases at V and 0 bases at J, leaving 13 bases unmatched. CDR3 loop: CASSYHGGGVISSYNEQFF. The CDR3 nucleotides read TGTGCCAGCAGTTACCACGGGGGAGGGGTAATAAGCTCCTACAATGAGCAGTTCTTC.

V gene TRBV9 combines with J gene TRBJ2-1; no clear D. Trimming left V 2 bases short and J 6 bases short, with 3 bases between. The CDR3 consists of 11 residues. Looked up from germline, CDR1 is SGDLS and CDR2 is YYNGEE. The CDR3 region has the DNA TGTGCCAGCAGCGTTAGCAATGAGCAGTTCTTC. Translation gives CASSVSNEQFF.